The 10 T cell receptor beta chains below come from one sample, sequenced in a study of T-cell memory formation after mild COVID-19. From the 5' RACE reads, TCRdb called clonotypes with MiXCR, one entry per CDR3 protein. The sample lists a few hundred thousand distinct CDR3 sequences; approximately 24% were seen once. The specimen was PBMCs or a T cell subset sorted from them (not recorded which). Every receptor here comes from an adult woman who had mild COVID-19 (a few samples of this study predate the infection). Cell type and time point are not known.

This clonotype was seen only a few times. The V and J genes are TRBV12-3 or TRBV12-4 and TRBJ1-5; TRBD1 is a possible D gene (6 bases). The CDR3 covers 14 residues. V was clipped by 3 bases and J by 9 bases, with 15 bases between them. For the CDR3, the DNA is TGTGCCAGCAGTTTGGCAGGGGCGGCCGGGCCCCAGCATTTT. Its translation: CASSLAGAAGPQHF.

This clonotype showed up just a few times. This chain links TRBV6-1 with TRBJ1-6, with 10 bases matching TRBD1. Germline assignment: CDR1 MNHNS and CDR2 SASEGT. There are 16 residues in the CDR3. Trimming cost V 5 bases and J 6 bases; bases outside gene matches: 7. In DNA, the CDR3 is TGTGCCAGCAGTTTGCCGGGACAGGGGACTAATTCACCCCTCCACTTT. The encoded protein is CASSLPGQGTNSPLHF.

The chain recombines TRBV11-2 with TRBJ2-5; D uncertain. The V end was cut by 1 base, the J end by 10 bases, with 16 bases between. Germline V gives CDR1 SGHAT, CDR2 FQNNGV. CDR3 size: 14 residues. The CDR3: CASSLVLGGVIQYF. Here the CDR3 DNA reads TGTGCCAGCAGCTTAGTACTGGGTGGGGTAATCCAGTACTTC.

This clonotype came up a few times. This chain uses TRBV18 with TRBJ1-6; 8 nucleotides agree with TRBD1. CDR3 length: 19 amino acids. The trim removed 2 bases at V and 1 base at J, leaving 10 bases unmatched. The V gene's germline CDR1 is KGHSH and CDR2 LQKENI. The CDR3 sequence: CASSPESAQGASYNSPLHF. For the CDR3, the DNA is TGTGCCAGCTCACCAGAGTCCGCGCAGGGGGCATCCTATAATTCACCCCTCCACTTT. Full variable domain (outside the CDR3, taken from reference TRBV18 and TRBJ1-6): NAGVMQNPRHLVRRRGQEARLRCSPMKGHSHVYWYRQLPEEGLKFMVYLQKENIIDESGMPKERFSAEFPKEGPSILRIQQVVRGDSAAYFCASSPESAQGASYNSPLHFGNGTRLTVT.

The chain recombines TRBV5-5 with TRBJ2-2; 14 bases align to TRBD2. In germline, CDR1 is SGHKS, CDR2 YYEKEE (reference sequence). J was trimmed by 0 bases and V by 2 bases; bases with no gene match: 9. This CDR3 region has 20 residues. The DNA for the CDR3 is TGTGCCAGCAGCTTCGGATCCGGGACTAGCGGGAGCGCGAACACCGGGGAGCTGTTTTTT. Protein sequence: CASSFGSGTSGSANTGELFF.

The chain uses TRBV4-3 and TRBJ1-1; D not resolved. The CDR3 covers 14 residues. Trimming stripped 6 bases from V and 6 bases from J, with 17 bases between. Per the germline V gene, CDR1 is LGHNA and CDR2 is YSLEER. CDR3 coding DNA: TGCGCCAGCAGTCACGGGGATTACCTGGCTGAAGCTTTCTTT. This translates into CASSHGDYLAEAFF.

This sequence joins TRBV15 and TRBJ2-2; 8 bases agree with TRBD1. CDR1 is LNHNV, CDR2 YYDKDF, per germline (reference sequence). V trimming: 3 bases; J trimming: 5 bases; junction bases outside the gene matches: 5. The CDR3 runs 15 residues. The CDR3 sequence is CATSRRTGSTGELFF. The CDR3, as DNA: TGTGCCACCAGCAGGAGGACAGGGTCAACCGGGGAGCTGTTTTTT.

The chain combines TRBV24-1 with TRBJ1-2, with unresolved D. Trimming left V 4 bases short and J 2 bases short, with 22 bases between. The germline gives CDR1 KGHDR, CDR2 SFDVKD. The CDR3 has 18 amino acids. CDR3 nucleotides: TGTGCCACCAGTGAACCACTAGGGTCTGGGAATAAGAACTATGGCTACACCTTC. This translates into CATSEPLGSGNKNYGYTF.

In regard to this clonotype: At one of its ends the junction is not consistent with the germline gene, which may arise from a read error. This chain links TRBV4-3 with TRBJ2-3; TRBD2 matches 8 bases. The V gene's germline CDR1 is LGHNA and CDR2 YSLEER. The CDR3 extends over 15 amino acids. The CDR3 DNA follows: TGCGCCAGCGGCCAGCGGGAGAGCAGCACAGATACGCAGTATTTT. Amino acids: CASGQRESSTDTQYF.

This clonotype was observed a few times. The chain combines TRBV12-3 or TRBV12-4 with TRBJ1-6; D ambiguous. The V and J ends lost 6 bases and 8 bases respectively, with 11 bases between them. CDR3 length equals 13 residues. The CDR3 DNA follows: TGTGCCAGCAGAGAAAGGAGGGATTCACCCCTCCACTTT. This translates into CASRERRDSPLHF.